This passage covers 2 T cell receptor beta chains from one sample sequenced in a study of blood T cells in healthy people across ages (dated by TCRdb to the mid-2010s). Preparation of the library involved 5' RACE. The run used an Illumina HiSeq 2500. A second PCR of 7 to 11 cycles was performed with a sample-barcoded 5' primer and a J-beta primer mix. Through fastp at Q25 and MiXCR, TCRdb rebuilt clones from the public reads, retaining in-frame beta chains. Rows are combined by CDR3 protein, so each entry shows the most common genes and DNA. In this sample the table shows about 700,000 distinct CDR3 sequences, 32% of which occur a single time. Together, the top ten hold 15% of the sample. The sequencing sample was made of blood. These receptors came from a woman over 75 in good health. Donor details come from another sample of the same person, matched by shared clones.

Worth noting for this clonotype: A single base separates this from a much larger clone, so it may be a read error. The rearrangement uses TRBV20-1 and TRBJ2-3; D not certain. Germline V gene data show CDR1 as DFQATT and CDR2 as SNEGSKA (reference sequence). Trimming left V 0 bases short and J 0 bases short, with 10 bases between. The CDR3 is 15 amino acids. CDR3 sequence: CSARERSASTDTQYF. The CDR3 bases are TGCAGTGCTAGAGAGAGGAGTGCTAGCACAGATACGCAGTATTTT.

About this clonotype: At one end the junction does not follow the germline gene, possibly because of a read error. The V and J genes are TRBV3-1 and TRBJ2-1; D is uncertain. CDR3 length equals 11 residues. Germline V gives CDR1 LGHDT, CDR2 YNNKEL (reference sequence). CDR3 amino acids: CANSQGGEQFF. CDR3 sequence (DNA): TGTGCCAACAGCCAAGGTGGGGAGCAGTTCTTC.